The present entry profiles one TCR beta chain with its context. The data are from a study of cytomegalovirus exposure and HLA in healthy donors. PCR primers comprised 60 Vbeta and 13 Jbeta primers. The method was immunoSEQ multiplex PCR; TCRdb's version includes in-frame clones alone and lacks a portion of them. Of some 180,000 clones in the sample, around 76% were seen once. Germline CDR1 and CDR2: LNHNV and YYDKDF (reference sequence). This CDR3 region has 16 residues. The V end was cut by 3 bases, the J end by 7 bases, with 19 bases between. The sample comprised PBMCs. The chain combines TRBV15 with TRBJ1-5, with D unresolved. This receptor was taken from a woman aged 30 to 39 in good health and CMV-seropositive. The CDR3 sequence: CATSSPLRWGGQPQHF. In DNA form, the CDR3 reads TGTGCCACCAGCAGCCCTCTCCGGTGGGGAGGCCAGCCCCAGCATTTT.